These 4 T cell receptor beta chains came from one sample sequenced in a study of shared clonotypes between healthy human individuals. Sequenced by immunoSEQ multiplex PCR; TCRdb stores in-frame clones only, minus some. The table records millions of clones, around nine tenths of them present only once. Sequencing was done on a sample of naive CD4+ T cells sorted from blood. Subset described: CD45RA+ positively selected. All receptors derive from a man aged 18 to 29 in good health.

As for this clone: Other DNA sequences in this sample translate to the same CDR3. The V gene is TRBV11-2, the J gene TRBJ2-7, with 14 nucleotides matching TRBD2. This CDR3 has 15 residues. V dropped 3 bases and J dropped 6; count of bases not matched to a gene: 4. Germline CDR1 is SGHAT and CDR2 is FQNNGV. This chain's CDR3 is CASSLGLAGAGEQYF. The CDR3 region has the DNA TGTGCCAGCAGCTTGGGACTAGCGGGAGCTGGCGAGCAGTACTTC.

Details on this clone: Other DNA sequences within the sample encode an identical CDR3. This chain uses TRBV27 with TRBJ2-7, with unresolved D. Germline assignment: CDR1 MNHEY and CDR2 SMNVEV (reference sequence). The CDR3 consists of 13 residues. Deletions cut 4 bases from V and 0 bases from J, with 7 bases between. The CDR3: CASSSRSSYEQYF. Written as DNA, the CDR3 is TGTGCCAGCAGTTCCAGGAGCTCCTACGAGCAGTACTTC.

The chain employs TRBV9 and TRBJ2-7, with D possibly TRBD1 on 5 matching bases. Between the trimmed V and J ends, which lost 4 bases and 2 bases, there was a span of 16 bases. The V gene's germline CDR1 is SGDLS and CDR2 YYNGEE. This CDR3 is 15 amino acids long. The CDR3 sequence: CASSYQGGLAYEQYF. DNA of the CDR3: TGTGCCAGCAGCTACCAGGGTGGATTAGCCTACGAGCAGTACTTC.

Note on this clone: Because it lacks the conserved phenylalanine or tryptophan at the end, this CDR3 is likely a read error. No DNA is shown, since the ends of the CDR3 on it are uncertain; the CDR3 is the one TCRdb lists. CDR3 region: CASAPTPGLAE. The chain couples TRBV12-5 to TRBJ2-3; the tabulated D call, TRBD2, remains unverified against the DNA. The germline CDR1 and CDR2 sequences are LGHNT and FRNRAP. The CDR3 length is 11 residues, termini included.